The source of this T cell receptor beta chain is a study of T cell repertoires in cytomegalovirus infection. Study overall: Through public TCR beta signatures, both CMV infection and matching HLA type were indicated.

The CDR3 has 14 amino acids. Germline assignment: CDR1 SGHNT and CDR2 YYREEE (reference sequence). V lost 7 bases to trimming and J lost 9 bases, with 17 bases between them. About this clonotype: Its antigen is not known.

TCRdb itself ran the reads through MiXCR, one entry per CDR3 protein. The sample comprises 650,000 to 900,000 distinct CDR3 sequences, about 29% of which are singletons, and around 13% rests with the top ten. This material consisted of cultured CD8+ T cells from PBMCs, taken from culture after CMV antigen stimulation. This clonotype was obtained from a human donor in good health (CMV status not recorded). Some clones in this sample may be carry-over from other donors' samples. This rearrangement joins TRBV5-4 to TRBJ1-6; unclear D gene. In DNA, the CDR3 is TGTGCCAGCGCAGAGCCTGGGAGCCGTTCACCCCTCCACTTT. Translating it yields CASAEPGSRSPLHF.